The 32 T cell receptor beta chains presented below share a single source sample, sequenced in a study of T cells in Graves' hyperthyroidism and ophthalmopathy. RNA transcripts yielded amplified TCR beta CDR3 regions. The study used the HTBI primer set for a first-round RT-PCR of the TCR CDR3. One entry per CDR3 protein results from TCRdb running MiXCR on the multiplex PCR reads. This sample has approximately 530,000 distinct CDR3 sequences, with just under 20% found just once. The sequenced sample consisted of blood. All receptors come from a middle-aged man with Graves' ophthalmopathy.

The chain has TRBV9 and TRBJ2-2; TRBD1 matches 7 bases. Trimming at V came to 0 bases and at J to 7 bases, leaving 6 bases not matched to a gene. This CDR3 has 15 residues. Germline assignment: CDR1 SGDLS and CDR2 YYNGEE. The CDR3 loop reads CASSVEWTGNGELFF. The CDR3 bases are TGTGCCAGCAGCGTAGAGTGGACAGGCAACGGGGAGCTGTTTTTT.

The table lists this clonotype with a few counts. The chain combines TRBV27 with TRBJ1-1; 9 positions agree with TRBD1. Trimming removed 5 bases from V and 0 bases from J; junction bases left unmatched: 10. Germline CDR1 reads MNHEY; CDR2 reads SMNVEV (reference sequence). The CDR3 loop spans 17 amino acids. The CDR3 bases are TGTGCCAGCAGTAAGGGTGCGGGACAGGGACTGAACACTGAAGCTTTCTTT. Its translation: CASSKGAGQGLNTEAFF.

Only a few counts were recorded for this clonotype. The chain carries TRBV18 and TRBJ2-1, with 10 bases identical to TRBD2. The junction had 6 bases not matched to a gene; V was cut back by 5 bases and J by 5 bases. Germline V gene sequence: CDR1 KGHSH, CDR2 LQKENI. The CDR3 spans 15 residues. The CDR3 region has the DNA TGTGCCAGCTCATCTAGCGGGAGAGTCGACAATGAGCAGTTCTTC. Protein: CASSSSGRVDNEQFF. Full variable domain (outside the CDR3, taken from reference TRBV18 and TRBJ2-1): NAGVMQNPRHLVRRRGQEARLRCSPMKGHSHVYWYRQLPEEGLKFMVYLQKENIIDESGMPKERFSAEFPKEGPSILRIQQVVRGDSAAYFCASSSSGRVDNEQFFGPGTRLTVL.

The V gene is TRBV6-2 or TRBV6-3, the J gene TRBJ2-3, with 8 bases lining up with TRBD2. CDR3 length: 16 residues. V lost 6 bases and J lost 0; bases outside the gene matches: 8. Germline V gene data show CDR1 as MNHEY and CDR2 as SVGEGT. The CDR3 loop is CASRVIGGRSTDTQYF. For the CDR3, the DNA is TGTGCCAGCAGGGTAATTGGCGGGAGGAGCACAGATACGCAGTATTTT.

V gene TRBV6-1 combines with J gene TRBJ1-2; D is undetermined. This CDR3 spans 12 amino acids. The germline CDR1 and CDR2 sequences are MNHNS and SASEGT. The V end was cut by 6 bases, the J end by 8 bases, with 13 bases between. CDR3 DNA: TGTGCCAGCAGCCCATCCATTGGGGGCTACACCTTC. Translated, it gives CASSPSIGGYTF.

The chain couples TRBV7-8 to TRBJ2-1; TRBD1 agrees at 10 bases. This CDR3 spans 16 amino acids. Germline CDR1 reads SGHVS; CDR2 reads FQNEAQ. Unmatched junction bases numbered 12, after V lost 4 bases and J lost 9 bases. DNA of the CDR3: TGTGCCAGCAGCTCAATTGCCGGGACAGGGGTTGGTGAGCAGTTCTTC. It specifies CASSSIAGTGVGEQFF.

This chain links TRBV28 with TRBJ2-1; D not certain. The ends were cut back, 6 bases at V and 2 bases at J, with 11 bases in the middle. Germline CDR1 reads MDHEN; CDR2 reads SYDVKM. CDR3 size: 14 residues. This CDR3 reads CASRSSVAYNEQFF. The CDR3 DNA reads as TGTGCCAGCAGATCTAGTGTTGCCTACAATGAGCAGTTCTTC.

Notes on this clonotype: It may be a read error: a sequence one base away is much more abundant. The chain is built from TRBV7-2 and TRBJ2-3, with D possibly being TRBD1 (7 bases). The CDR3 runs to 15 residues. Germline values: CDR1 SGHTA, CDR2 FQGNSA. The V and J ends lost 5 bases and 6 bases respectively, with 18 bases between them. CDR3 coding DNA: TGTGCCAGCAGCCCAGGGGGGCATATGAGTGATACGCAGTATTTT. Encoded protein: CASSPGGHMSDTQYF.

In this sample, this clonotype turned up a few times. J is TRBJ2-3 and V is TRBV4-2; no clear D. V shed 1 base and J shed 4 bases, with 12 bases lying between them. The CDR3 contains 15 residues. Germline CDR1 is LGHNA and CDR2 is YNFKEQ. The CDR3 region is CASSQVQGGADTQYF. The CDR3 DNA follows: TGTGCCAGCAGCCAAGTCCAAGGTGGAGCAGATACGCAGTATTTT.

This clonotype was detected a few times. V usage is TRBV5-1 and J usage is TRBJ1-6; D is undetermined. The CDR3 runs 17 residues. CDR1 SGHRS and CDR2 YFSETQ come from the germline V gene. With 2 bases removed from V and 9 bases from J, the gap between germline ends came to 21 bases. The CDR3 reads CASSFDRRSPLSSPLHF. The DNA for the CDR3 is TGCGCCAGCAGCTTTGATAGGAGGTCCCCTTTGAGTTCACCCCTCCACTTT.

The V and J genes are TRBV4-1 and TRBJ1-1, with 8 bases fitting TRBD1. Germline-derived CDR1 and CDR2 are MGHRA and YSYEKL. V gave up 3 bases and J gave up 5 bases; unmatched junction bases: 14. The CDR3 totals 17 residues. CDR3 residues: CASSHTGGGRGLTEAFF. The CDR3 region has the DNA TGCGCCAGCAGCCACACCGGGGGGGGCAGGGGGCTGACTGAAGCTTTCTTT.

This clonotype was picked up many times. V usage is TRBV28 and J usage is TRBJ2-5; 8 bases fit TRBD2. V lost 7 bases and J lost 5; bases outside the gene matches: 6. The CDR3 spans 13 residues. Germline loops: CDR1 MDHEN, CDR2 SYDVKM. The CDR3 is CASTSGGRETQYF. CDR3 nucleotides: TGTGCCAGCACCTCGGGCGGGAGGGAGACCCAGTACTTC.

This clonotype has ten or more counts. The chain employs TRBV27 and TRBJ2-3; 7 bases are a match to TRBD2. The junction had 7 bases not matched to a gene; V was cut back by 1 base and J by 0 bases. The CDR3 spans 17 residues. CDR1 and CDR2 (germline): MNHEY, SMNVEV (reference sequence). The CDR3 DNA reads TGTGCCAGCAGTTTATGGACTAGACCCTCTAGCACAGATACGCAGTATTTT. Its protein is CASSLWTRPSSTDTQYF.

As regards this clonotype: Relative to the germline gene, one junction end is altered; a read error may explain this. The V call is TRBV7-2, the J call TRBJ2-3; weak D call: TRBD2 (5 bases). The germline V gene has CDR1 SGHTA and CDR2 FQGNSA. There are 16 residues in the CDR3. CDR3 DNA: TGTGCCAGCAGCACTCGGGCAGGCCCTAGCACGGATACGCAGTATTTT. This sequence encodes CASSTRAGPSTDTQYF.

CDR3 sequence: CASSRIQGNSGNTIYF. The CDR3 region has the DNA TGCGCCAGCAGCCGCATTCAGGGGAACTCTGGAAACACCATATATTTT. V and J are TRBV4-3 and TRBJ1-3, with D perhaps TRBD1 (6 bases). The germline CDR1 and CDR2 sequences are LGHNA and YSLEER. Trimming left V 4 bases short and J 0 bases short, with 13 bases between. The CDR3 is 16 amino acids.

The chain couples TRBV13 to TRBJ2-3, with D possibly matching TRBD2 (6 bases). The germline V gene has CDR1 PRHDT and CDR2 FYEKMQ (reference sequence). The CDR3 extends over 14 amino acids. V gave up 5 bases and J gave up 4 bases, with 13 bases separating them. The CDR3 bases are TGTGCCAGCAGCGGCACTAGCCAGGCAGATACGCAGTATTTT. This encodes CASSGTSQADTQYF.

This clonotype turned up a few times. This chain joins TRBV27 and TRBJ1-5; D uncertain. Trimming took off 4 bases at V and 8 bases at J, with 12 bases between the two ends. Germline values: CDR1 MNHEY, CDR2 SMNVEV (reference sequence). This CDR3 is 13 amino acids long. The CDR3 sequence is CASSSWNGEPQHF. CDR3 DNA: TGTGCCAGCAGTTCATGGAACGGGGAGCCCCAGCATTTT.

This clonotype was detected many times. The chain recombines TRBV5-5 with TRBJ1-4, with a possible D match to TRBD1 (6 bases). This CDR3 region has 17 residues. Between the trimmed V and J ends, which lost 0 bases and 0 bases, there was a span of 12 bases. Germline V gives CDR1 SGHKS, CDR2 YYEKEE (reference sequence). CDR3 sequence reads: CASSLDHRVATNEKLFF. CDR3 coding DNA: TGTGCCAGCAGCTTGGATCACAGGGTCGCAACTAATGAAAAACTGTTTTTT.

This clonotype was detected a few times. The V and J genes are TRBV6-1 and TRBJ2-1; D possibly corresponds to TRBD1 (6 bases). V was pared by 6 bases and J by 7 bases, with 25 bases between. Germline V gives CDR1 MNHNS, CDR2 SASEGT. CDR3 length: 17 amino acids. The CDR3 is CASSLPPGTPPANEQFF. The CDR3 coding sequence is TGTGCCAGCAGCCTTCCCCCTGGGACACCTCCGGCGAATGAGCAGTTCTTC.

This clonotype was observed a handful of times. The rearrangement links TRBV5-5 to TRBJ2-2; no firm D call. The CDR3 is 16 residues long. Germline V lookup: CDR1 SGHKS, CDR2 YYEKEE (reference sequence). Between the trimmed V and J ends, which lost 0 bases and 0 bases, there was a span of 9 bases. The CDR3: CASSLEWVSNTGELFF. CDR3 nucleotides: TGTGCCAGCAGCTTGGAGTGGGTATCGAACACCGGGGAGCTGTTTTTT.

This clonotype was counted a few times. The rearrangement joins TRBV4-1 to TRBJ2-1; perhaps TRBD1 as D (6 bases). V was cut by 1 base and J by 12 bases, with 16 bases left in between. The CDR3 contains 14 residues. CDR1 MGHRA and CDR2 YSYEKL come from the germline V gene. In DNA form, the CDR3 reads TGCGCCAGCAGCCAAGTTGGGGGCATACGGGGGCAGTTCTTC. It specifies CASSQVGGIRGQFF.

This clonotype has a handful of counts. V and J are TRBV7-9 and TRBJ2-3; no clear D. Between the trimmed V and J ends, which lost 5 bases and 5 bases, there was a span of 20 bases. CDR1 and CDR2 from the germline V gene are SEHNR and FQNEAQ (reference sequence). CDR3 size: 16 residues. The CDR3 DNA reads as TGTGCCAGCAGCCCCTCTTCACTTCGGTCCAAAGATACGCAGTATTTT. This encodes CASSPSSLRSKDTQYF. The entire variable domain, with the rest obtained from reference TRBV7-9 and TRBJ2-3, is as follows: DTGVSQNPRHKITKRGQNVTFRCDPISEHNRLYWYRQTLGQGPEFLTYFQNEAQLEKSRLLSDRFSAERPKGSFSTLEIQRTEQGDSAMYLCASSPSSLRSKDTQYFGPGTRLTVL.

This clonotype has just a few counts. The V and J genes are TRBV20-1 and TRBJ2-4; the D call may be TRBD1 or TRBD2 (5 bases each). Deletions cut 8 bases from V and 3 bases from J, with 23 bases between. Germline values: CDR1 DFQATT, CDR2 SNEGSKA (reference sequence). The CDR3 contains 16 residues. CDR3 region: CSPRGAGLEGKNIQYF. CDR3 coding DNA: TGCAGTCCTCGAGGGGCGGGCCTAGAAGGCAAAAACATTCAGTACTTC.

The chain carries TRBV7-8 and TRBJ2-7; D is perhaps TRBD2 (6 bases). The CDR3 extends over 15 amino acids. V was shortened by 1 base and J by 3 bases, with 13 bases between the two germline ends. Germline V gene data show CDR1 as SGHVS and CDR2 as FQNEAQ. CDR3 residues: CASSLGAGLHYEQYF. DNA of the CDR3: TGTGCCAGCAGCTTAGGTGCTGGACTACACTACGAGCAGTACTTC.

This rearrangement joins TRBV28 to TRBJ1-5; tentative D call: TRBD1 (6 bases). The CDR3 is 13 amino acids. The V gene lost 3 bases and the J gene lost 12 bases, with 15 bases spanning the gap. Germline values: CDR1 MDHEN, CDR2 SYDVKM. The CDR3 DNA follows: TGTGCCAGCAGTTTGCAGGGGAGGGTGGGCCAGCATTTT. It encodes CASSLQGRVGQHF.

This clonotype was seen repeatedly, ten times or more. The chain links TRBV6-2 or TRBV6-3 to TRBJ1-1, with D unclear. The CDR3 is 14 amino acids. V shed 4 bases and J shed 4 bases, with 13 bases lying between them. Germline V gene sequence: CDR1 MNHEY, CDR2 SVGEGT. DNA of the CDR3: TGTGCCAGCAGTTCCCAGCGCCCCGGCACTGAAGCTTTCTTT. Amino acid sequence: CASSSQRPGTEAFF.

V gene TRBV7-3 combines with J gene TRBJ2-1, with 9 bases identical to TRBD1. The CDR3 is 15 amino acids. Germline values: CDR1 SGHTA, CDR2 FQGTGA. V lost 2 bases, J lost 7 bases, and 6 bases stayed unmatched. DNA for the CDR3: TGTGCCAGCAGCTTAGAACAGGGGGCTCGAAATGAGCAGTTCTTC. Translating gives CASSLEQGARNEQFF. The full variable domain, rest sourced from reference TRBV7-3 and TRBJ2-1, is GAGVSQTPSNKVTEKGKYVELRCDPISGHTALYWYRQSLGQGPEFLIYFQGTGAADDSGLPNDRFFAVRPEGSVSTLKIQRTERGDSAVYLCASSLEQGARNEQFFGPGTRLTVL.

With regard to this clonotype: Possible read error: a much larger clone is one base away. J is TRBJ2-3 and V is TRBV11-2; D is ambiguous. Germline values: CDR1 SGHAT, CDR2 FQNNGV. The CDR3 consists of 15 residues. As DNA, the CDR3 is TGTACCAGCAGCTTAGATAGGGTGACCACAGATACGCAGTATTTT. Its protein is CTSSLDRVTTDTQYF.

This clonotype occurred a few times. The chain couples TRBV6-2 or TRBV6-3 to TRBJ2-4, with 7 positions matching TRBD1. The CDR3 covers 16 residues. Germline V gene sequence: CDR1 MNHEY, CDR2 SVGEGT. Germline trimming cut 6 bases from V and 0 bases from J; bases unmatched to any gene: 8. The chain's CDR3 is CASSPRQGLAKNIQYF. For the CDR3, the DNA is TGTGCCAGCAGCCCGCGACAGGGATTAGCCAAAAACATTCAGTACTTC.

The chain links TRBV20-1 to TRBJ1-5, with 12 bases lining up with TRBD1. Germline V gene lookup returns CDR1 DFQATT and CDR2 SNEGSKA (reference sequence). V was clipped by 5 bases and J by 6 bases; unmatched bases: 5. The CDR3 runs to 14 residues. CDR3 DNA sequence: TGCAGTGCTGGGGGGACAGGGGGCCTTCAGCCCCAGCATTTT. Amino acids: CSAGGTGGLQPQHF.

J is TRBJ2-1 and V is TRBV5-1; 7 bases are a match to TRBD2. The J segment lost 5 bases and the V segment lost 3 bases, leaving 11 bases of the junction unmatched. CDR1 is SGHRS, CDR2 YFSETQ, per germline. The CDR3 consists of 16 residues. This CDR3 reads CASSSSPGLIHNEQFF. In DNA form, the CDR3 reads TGCGCCAGCAGCTCATCACCGGGACTAATTCACAATGAGCAGTTCTTC.

This clonotype was counted at least ten times. J is TRBJ2-7 and V is TRBV27; D is perhaps TRBD1 (6 bases). CDR3 length equals 14 residues. Germline V gene sequence: CDR1 MNHEY, CDR2 SMNVEV (reference sequence). The ends were cut back, 6 bases at V and 3 bases at J, with 15 bases in the middle. CDR3 DNA: TGTGCCAGCAGATCCATAGACAGGTACTACGAGCAGTACTTC. Its translation: CASRSIDRYYEQYF.